This TCR beta chain was sequenced in a study of T cell repertoires in cytomegalovirus infection. On the study more broadly: Selected CMV epitopes included recently identified HLA-C-restricted ones as well as well-studied HLA-B-restricted ones. TCR beta signatures that were public indicated CMV infection and matching HLA type.

The ends lost 5 bases at V and 4 bases at J; junction bases unmatched: 19. There are 19 residues in the CDR3. Germline V gives CDR1 LNHDA, CDR2 SQIVND (reference sequence). Study-wide findings and caveats: There were HLA-C-restricted CMV-specific TCR beta clonotypes dominating the ex vivo response.

TCRdb called the reads again in MiXCR, with one record for every CDR3 protein. The data contain hundreds of thousands of distinct CDR3 sequences, over 25% of them singletons. About this clonotype: No antigen is known for it.

The chain uses TRBV19 and TRBJ2-3, with 9 bases aligning to TRBD2. This receptor was taken from a human donor in good health (CMV status not recorded). Some clones in this sample may be carry-over from other donors' samples. Sequences were derived from cultured CD8+ T cells from PBMCs, sampled from culture after CMV antigen stimulation. CDR3 protein: CASSSRTSVGTYGPDTQYF. The CDR3 region has the DNA TGTGCCAGTAGTTCACGGACTAGCGTGGGCACGTACGGTCCAGATACGCAGTATTTT.